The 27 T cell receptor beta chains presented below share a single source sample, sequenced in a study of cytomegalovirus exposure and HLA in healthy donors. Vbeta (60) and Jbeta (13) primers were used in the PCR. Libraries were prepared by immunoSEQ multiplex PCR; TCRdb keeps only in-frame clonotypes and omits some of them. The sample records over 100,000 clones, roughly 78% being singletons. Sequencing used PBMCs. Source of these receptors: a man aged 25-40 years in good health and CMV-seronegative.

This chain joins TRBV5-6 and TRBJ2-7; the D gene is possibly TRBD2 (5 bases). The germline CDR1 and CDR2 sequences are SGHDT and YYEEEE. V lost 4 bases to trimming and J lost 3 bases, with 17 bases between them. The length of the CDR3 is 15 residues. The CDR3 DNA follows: TGTGCCAGCAGCCCCTTACGGGGAGCACGCTACGAGCAGTACTTC. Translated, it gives CASSPLRGARYEQYF.

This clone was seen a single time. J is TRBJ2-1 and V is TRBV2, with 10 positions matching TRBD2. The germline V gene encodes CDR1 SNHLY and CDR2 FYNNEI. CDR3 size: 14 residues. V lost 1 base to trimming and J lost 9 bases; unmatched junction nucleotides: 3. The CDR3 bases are TGTGCCAGCAGTGAAGGGCTAGCGGGGGCTGAGCAGTTCTTC. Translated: CASSEGLAGAEQFF.

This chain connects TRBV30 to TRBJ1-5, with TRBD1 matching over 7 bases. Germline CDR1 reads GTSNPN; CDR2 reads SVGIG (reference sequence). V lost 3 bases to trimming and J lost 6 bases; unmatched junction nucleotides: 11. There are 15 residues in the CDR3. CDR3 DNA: TGTGCCTGGAGCCCGGGACAGTTTTATGTTCAGCCCCAGCATTTT. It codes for CAWSPGQFYVQPQHF. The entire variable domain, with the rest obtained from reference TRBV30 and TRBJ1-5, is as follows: SQTIHQWPATLVQPVGSPLSLECTVEGTSNPNLYWYRQAAGRGLQLLFYSVGIGQISSEVPQNLSASRPQDRQFILSSKKLLLSDSGFYLCAWSPGQFYVQPQHFGDGTRLSIL.

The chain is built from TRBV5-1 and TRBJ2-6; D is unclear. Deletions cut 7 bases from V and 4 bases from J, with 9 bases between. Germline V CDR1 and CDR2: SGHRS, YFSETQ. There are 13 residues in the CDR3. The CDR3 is CASVSPGANVLTF. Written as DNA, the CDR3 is TGCGCCAGCGTATCCCCGGGGGCCAACGTCCTGACTTTC.

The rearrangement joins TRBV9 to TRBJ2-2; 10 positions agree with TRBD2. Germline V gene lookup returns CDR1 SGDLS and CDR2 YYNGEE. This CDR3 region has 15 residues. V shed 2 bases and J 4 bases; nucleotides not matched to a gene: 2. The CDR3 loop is CASSVSGRATGELFF. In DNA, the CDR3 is TGTGCCAGCAGCGTGAGCGGGAGGGCCACCGGGGAGCTGTTTTTT.

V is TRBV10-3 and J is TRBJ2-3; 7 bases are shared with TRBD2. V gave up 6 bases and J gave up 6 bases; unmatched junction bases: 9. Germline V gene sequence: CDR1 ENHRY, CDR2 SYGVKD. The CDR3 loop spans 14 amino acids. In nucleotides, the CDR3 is TGTGCCATCAGGGGGGAGGGTCCTGGGGATACGCAGTATTTT. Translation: CAIRGEGPGDTQYF.

CDR3 coding DNA: TGTGCCAGCAGCGTAAGTAGCGGGGGAAGGAATGAGCAGTTCTTC. Translated, it gives CASSVSSGGRNEQFF. The chain joins TRBV9 to TRBJ2-7; TRBD2 matches at 9 bases. The J call may be in error: the DNA end matches TRBJ2-1 better. This CDR3 region has 15 residues. Germline values: CDR1 SGDLS, CDR2 YYNGEE.

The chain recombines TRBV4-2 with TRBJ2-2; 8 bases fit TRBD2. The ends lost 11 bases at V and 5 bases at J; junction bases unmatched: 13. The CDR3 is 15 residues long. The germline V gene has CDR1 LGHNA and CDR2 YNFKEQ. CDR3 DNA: TGTGCCTCCCGACCGGGGGGGGCAGTGACCGGGGAGCTGTTTTTT. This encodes CASRPGGAVTGELFF.

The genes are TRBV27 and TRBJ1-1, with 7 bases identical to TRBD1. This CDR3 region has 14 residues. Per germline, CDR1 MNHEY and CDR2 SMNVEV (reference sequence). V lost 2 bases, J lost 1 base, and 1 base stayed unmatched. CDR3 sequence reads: CASSLNRGNTEAFF. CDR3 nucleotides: TGTGCCAGCAGTTTAAACAGGGGGAACACTGAAGCTTTCTTT.

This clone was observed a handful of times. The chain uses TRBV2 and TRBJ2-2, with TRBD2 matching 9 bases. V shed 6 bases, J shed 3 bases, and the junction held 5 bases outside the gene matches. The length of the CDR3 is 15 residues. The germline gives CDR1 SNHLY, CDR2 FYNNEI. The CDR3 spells CASRGTSSHTGELFF. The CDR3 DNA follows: TGTGCCAGCAGAGGGACTAGCAGTCACACCGGGGAGCTGTTTTTT.

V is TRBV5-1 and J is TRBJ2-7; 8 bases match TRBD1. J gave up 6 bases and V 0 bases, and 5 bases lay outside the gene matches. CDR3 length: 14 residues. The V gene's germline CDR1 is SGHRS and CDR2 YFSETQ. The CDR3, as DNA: TGCGCCAGCAGCTTGGGGGCAGGGGGCGGCGAGCAGTACTTC. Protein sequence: CASSLGAGGGEQYF. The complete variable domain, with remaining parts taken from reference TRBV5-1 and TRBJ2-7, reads KAGVTQTPRYLIKTRGQQVTLSCSPISGHRSVSWYQQTPGQGLQFLFEYFSETQRNKGNFPGRFSGRQFSNSRSEMNVSTLELGDSALYLCASSLGAGGGEQYFGPGTRLTVT.

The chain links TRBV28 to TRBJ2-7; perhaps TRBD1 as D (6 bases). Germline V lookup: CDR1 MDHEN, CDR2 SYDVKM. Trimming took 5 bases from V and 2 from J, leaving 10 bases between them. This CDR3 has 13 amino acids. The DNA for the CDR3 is TGTGCCAGCAGTCCCGGGGACACCTACGAGCAGTACTTC. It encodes CASSPGDTYEQYF.

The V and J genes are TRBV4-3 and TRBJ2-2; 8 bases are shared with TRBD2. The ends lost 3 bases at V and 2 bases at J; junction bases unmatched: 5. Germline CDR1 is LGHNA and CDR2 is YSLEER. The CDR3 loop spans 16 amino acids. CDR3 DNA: TGCGCCAGCAGCCAGAAGGCGGGGGGAAACACCGGGGAGCTGTTTTTT. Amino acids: CASSQKAGGNTGELFF.

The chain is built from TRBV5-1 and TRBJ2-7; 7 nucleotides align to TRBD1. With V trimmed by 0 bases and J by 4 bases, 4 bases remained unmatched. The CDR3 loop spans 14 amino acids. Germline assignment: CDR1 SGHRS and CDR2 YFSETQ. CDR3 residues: CASSLGSGGYEQYF. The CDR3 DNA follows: TGCGCCAGCAGCTTGGGTTCAGGGGGATACGAGCAGTACTTC.

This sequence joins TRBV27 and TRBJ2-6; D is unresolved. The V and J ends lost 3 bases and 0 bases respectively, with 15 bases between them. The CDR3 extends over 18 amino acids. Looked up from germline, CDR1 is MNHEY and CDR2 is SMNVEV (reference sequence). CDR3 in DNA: TGTGCCAGCAGTTTCAGGCCCTCTGCTCCCTCTGGGGCCAACGTCCTGACTTTC. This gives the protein CASSFRPSAPSGANVLTF.

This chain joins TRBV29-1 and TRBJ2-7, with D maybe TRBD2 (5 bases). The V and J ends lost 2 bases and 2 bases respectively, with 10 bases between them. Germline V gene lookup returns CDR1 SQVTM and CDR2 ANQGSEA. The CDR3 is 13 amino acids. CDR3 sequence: CSVEMGSPYEQYF. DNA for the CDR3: TGCAGCGTTGAAATGGGGAGCCCCTACGAGCAGTACTTC.

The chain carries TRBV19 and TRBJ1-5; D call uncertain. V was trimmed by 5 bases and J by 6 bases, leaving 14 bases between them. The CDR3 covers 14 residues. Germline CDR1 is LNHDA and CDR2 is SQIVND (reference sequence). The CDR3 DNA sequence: TGTGCCAGTAGTCCAAACCAGGAGGGTCAGCCCCAGCATTTT. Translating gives CASSPNQEGQPQHF.

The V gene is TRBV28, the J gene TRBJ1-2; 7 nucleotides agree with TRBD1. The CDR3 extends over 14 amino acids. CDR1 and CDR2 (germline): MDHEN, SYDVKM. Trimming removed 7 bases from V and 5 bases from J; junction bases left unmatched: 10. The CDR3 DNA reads TGTGCCAGCACCTTAGAAGGCAGGGGGTATGGCTACACCTTC. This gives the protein CASTLEGRGYGYTF.

The DNA of the CDR3 is TGTGCCAGCAGCCACACGACTAGAACCTACGAGCAGTACTTC. Its translation is CASSHTTRTYEQYF. The chain couples TRBV21-1 to TRBJ2-7; the table assigns TRBD2, which was not confirmed against the DNA. TRBV21-1 is a documented pseudogene. The CDR3 is 14 amino acids.

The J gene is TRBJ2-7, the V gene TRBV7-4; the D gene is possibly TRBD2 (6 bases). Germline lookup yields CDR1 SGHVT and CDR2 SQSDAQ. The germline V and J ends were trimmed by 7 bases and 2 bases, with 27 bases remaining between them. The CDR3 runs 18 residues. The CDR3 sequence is CASTSRDCFVITTYEQYF. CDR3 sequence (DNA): TGTGCCAGCACCAGCCGGGACTGTTTTGTTATCACCACCTACGAGCAGTACTTC.

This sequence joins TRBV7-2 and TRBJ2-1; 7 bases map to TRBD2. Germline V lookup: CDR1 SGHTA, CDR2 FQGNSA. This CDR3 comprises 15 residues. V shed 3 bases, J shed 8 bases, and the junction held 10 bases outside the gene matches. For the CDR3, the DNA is TGTGCCAGCAGCTTCGCCGCTGCCGGGGGGTATGAGCAGTTCTTC. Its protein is CASSFAAAGGYEQFF.

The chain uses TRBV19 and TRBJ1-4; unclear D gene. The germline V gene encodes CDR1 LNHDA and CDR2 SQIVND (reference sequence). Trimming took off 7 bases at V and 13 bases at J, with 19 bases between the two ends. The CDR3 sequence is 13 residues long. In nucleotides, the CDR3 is TGTGCCAGTACCCCTGCCGCTCCCCCGCGACTGTTTTTT. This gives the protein CASTPAAPPRLFF.

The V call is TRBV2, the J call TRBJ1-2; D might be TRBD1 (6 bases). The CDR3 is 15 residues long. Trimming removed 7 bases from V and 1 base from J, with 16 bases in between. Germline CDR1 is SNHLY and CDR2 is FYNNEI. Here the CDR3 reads CASTLQGPNNYGYTF. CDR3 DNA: TGTGCCAGCACCCTACAGGGACCCAATAACTATGGCTACACCTTC.

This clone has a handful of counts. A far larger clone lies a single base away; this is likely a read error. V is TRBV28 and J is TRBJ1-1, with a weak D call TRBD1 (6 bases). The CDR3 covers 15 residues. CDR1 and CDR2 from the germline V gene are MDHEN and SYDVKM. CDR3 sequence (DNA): TGTGCCAGCAGTTTACGAGGATTATGGGACACTGAACCTTTCTTT. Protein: CASSLRGLWDTEPFF. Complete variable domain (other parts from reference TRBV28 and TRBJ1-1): DVKVTQSSRYLVKRTGEKVFLECVQDMDHENMFWYRQDPGLGLRLIYFSYDVKMKEKGDIPEGYSVSREKKERFSLILESASTNQTSMYLCASSLRGLWDTEPFFGQGTRLTVV.

CDR3 nucleotide sequence: TGTGCCAGCAGACCCGCTCAGGTGACGGGGGAAGAGACCCAGTACTTC. This translates into CASRPAQVTGEETQYF. The chain recombines TRBV5-4 with TRBJ2-5; D may be TRBD2 (6 bases). V lost 5 bases to trimming and J lost 3 bases, with 20 bases between them. CDR1 and CDR2 from the germline V gene are SGHNT and YYREEE (reference sequence). This CDR3 comprises 16 residues. The full variable domain, completed using reference TRBV5-4 and TRBJ2-5, is ETGVTQSPTHLIKTRGQQVTLRCSSQSGHNTVSWYQQALGQGPQFIFQYYREEENGRGNFPPRFSGLQFPNYSSELNVNALELDDSALYLCASRPAQVTGEETQYFGPGTRLLVL.

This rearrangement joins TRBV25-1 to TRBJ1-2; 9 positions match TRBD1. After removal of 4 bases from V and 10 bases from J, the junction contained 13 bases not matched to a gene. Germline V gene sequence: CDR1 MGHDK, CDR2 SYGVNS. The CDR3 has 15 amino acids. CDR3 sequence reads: CASSASDRGSQFYTF. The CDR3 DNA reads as TGTGCCAGCAGTGCGTCTGACAGGGGGTCTCAATTCTACACCTTC.

The CDR3 DNA reads TGCAGCGTTGGGACTGACAACGAGCAGTACTTC. The encoded protein is CSVGTDNEQYF. This chain uses TRBV29-1 with TRBJ2-7; the D gene is possibly TRBD2 (5 bases). This CDR3 region has 11 residues. Per germline, CDR1 SQVTM and CDR2 ANQGSEA. Trimming cost V 4 bases and J 5 bases, with 9 bases left between them.